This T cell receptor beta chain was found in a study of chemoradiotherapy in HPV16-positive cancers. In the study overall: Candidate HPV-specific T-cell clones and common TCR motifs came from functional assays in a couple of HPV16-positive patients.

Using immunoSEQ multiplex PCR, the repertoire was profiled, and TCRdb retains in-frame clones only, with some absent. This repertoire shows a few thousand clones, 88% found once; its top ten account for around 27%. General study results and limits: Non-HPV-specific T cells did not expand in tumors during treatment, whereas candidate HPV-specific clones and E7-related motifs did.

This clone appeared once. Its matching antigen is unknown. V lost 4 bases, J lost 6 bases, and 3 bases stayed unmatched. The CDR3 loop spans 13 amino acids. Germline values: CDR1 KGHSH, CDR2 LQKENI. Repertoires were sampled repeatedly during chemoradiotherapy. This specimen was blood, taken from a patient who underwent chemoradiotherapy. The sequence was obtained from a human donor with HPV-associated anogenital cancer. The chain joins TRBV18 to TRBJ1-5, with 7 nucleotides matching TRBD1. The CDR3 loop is CASSQGAGQPQHF. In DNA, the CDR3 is TGTGCCAGCTCACAGGGGGCGGGTCAGCCCCAGCATTTT.